This section outlines one T cell receptor beta chain sequence together with its context. The sample belongs to a study of OX40 agonist ivuxolimab in advanced cancers. V dropped 0 bases and J dropped 3 bases, with 14 bases sitting between them. The germline gives CDR1 MGHRA, CDR2 YSYEKL. This CDR3 comprises 16 residues. Profiled with immunoSEQ multiplex PCR; TCRdb holds only in-frame clones, not every one. The repertoire holds about 100,000 clones, with approximately 91% as singletons. The chain recombines TRBV4-1 with TRBJ2-5; D remains ambiguous. Sequencing was performed on CD4+ or CD8+ T cells sorted from blood, taken in a trial of the OX40 agonist ivuxolimab. This receptor was identified in an adult with an advanced solid tumor such as melanoma, head and neck, liver or kidney cancer. The CDR3, as DNA: TGCGCCAGCAGCCAAGATAGTCGCCCCGAGAAAGAGACCCAGTACTTC. Translated: CASSQDSRPEKETQYF.